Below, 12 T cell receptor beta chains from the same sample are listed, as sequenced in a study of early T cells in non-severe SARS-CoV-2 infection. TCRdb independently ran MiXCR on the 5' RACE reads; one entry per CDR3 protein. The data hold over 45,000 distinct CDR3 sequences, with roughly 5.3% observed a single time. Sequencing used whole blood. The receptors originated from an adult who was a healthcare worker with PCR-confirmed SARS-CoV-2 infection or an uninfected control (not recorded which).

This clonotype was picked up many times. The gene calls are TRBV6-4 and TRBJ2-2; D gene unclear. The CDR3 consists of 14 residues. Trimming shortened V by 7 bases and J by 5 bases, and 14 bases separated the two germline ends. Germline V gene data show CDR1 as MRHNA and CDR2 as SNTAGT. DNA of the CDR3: TGTGCCAGCAAGAGGCAGGCGACGACCGGGGAGCTGTTTTTT. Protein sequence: CASKRQATTGELFF.

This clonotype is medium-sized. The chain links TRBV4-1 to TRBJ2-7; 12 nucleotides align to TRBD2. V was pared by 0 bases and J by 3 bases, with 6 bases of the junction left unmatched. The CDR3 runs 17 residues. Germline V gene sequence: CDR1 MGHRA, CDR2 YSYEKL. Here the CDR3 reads CASSQERLAGASYEQYF. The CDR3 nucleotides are TGCGCCAGCAGCCAAGAACGACTAGCGGGGGCGAGCTACGAGCAGTACTTC.

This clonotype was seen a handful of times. The DNA of the CDR3 is TGTGCCAGCACCTTGACACCTGGGAGGTCACCCCTCCACTTT. This encodes CASTLTPGRSPLHF. This rearrangement joins TRBV27 to TRBJ1-6; D gene unclear. V shed 7 bases and J shed 10 bases, with 17 bases lying between them. This CDR3 is 14 amino acids long. Germline V gene sequence: CDR1 MNHEY, CDR2 SMNVEV (reference sequence).

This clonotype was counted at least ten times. This CDR3 is CASSPLGLVGTTDTQYF. Written as DNA, the CDR3 is TGTGCCAGCAGCCCCTTGGGACTAGTAGGAACCACAGATACGCAGTATTTT. The chain combines TRBV4-2 with TRBJ2-3; 8 positions agree with TRBD2. J lost 2 bases, V lost 4 bases, and 11 bases had no gene match. The CDR3 runs 17 residues. Germline CDR1 is LGHNA and CDR2 is YNFKEQ.

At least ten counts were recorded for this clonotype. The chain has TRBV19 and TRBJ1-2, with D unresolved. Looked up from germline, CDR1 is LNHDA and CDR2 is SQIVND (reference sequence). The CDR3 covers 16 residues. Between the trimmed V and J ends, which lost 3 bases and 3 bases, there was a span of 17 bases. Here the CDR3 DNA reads TGTGCCAGTAGTATTGGTCAGGAGCCCCCGTACTATGGCTACACCTTC. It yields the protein CASSIGQEPPYYGYTF.

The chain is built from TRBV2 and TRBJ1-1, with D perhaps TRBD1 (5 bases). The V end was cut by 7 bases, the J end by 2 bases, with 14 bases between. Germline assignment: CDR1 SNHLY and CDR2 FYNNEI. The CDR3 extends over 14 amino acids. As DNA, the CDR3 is TGTGCCAGCAAGCCGGGACGGCAAAACACTGAAGCTTTCTTT. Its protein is CASKPGRQNTEAFF.

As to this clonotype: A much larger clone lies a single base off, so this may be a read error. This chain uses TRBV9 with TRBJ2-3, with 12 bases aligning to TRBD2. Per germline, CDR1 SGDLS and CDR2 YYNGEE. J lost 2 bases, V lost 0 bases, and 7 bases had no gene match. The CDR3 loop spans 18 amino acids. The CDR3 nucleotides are TGTGCCAGCAGCGTAGATTCCTGGACTAGCGGGGACACAGATACGCAGTATTTT. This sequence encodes CASSVDSWTSGDTDTQYF. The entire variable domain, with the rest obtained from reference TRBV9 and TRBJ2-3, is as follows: DSGVTQTPKHLITATGQRVTLRCSPRSGDLSVYWYQQSLDQGLQFLIQYYNGEERAKGNILERFSAQQFPDLHSELNLSSLELGDSALYFCASSVDSWTSGDTDTQYFGPGTRLTVL.

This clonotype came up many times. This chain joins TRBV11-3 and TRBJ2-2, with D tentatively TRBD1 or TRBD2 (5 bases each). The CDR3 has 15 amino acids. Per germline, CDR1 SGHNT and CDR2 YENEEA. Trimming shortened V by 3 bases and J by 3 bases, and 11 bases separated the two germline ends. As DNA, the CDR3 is TGTGCCAGCAGCTTGCCGAGGGGTGACACCGGGGAGCTGTTTTTT. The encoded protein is CASSLPRGDTGELFF.

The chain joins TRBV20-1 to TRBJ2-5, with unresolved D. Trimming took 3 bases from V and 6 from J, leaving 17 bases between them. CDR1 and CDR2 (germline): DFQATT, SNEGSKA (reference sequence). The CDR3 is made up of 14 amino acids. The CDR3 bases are TGCAGTGCTAGGGTATCAGGAAATATGCAGACCCAGTACTTC. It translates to CSARVSGNMQTQYF.

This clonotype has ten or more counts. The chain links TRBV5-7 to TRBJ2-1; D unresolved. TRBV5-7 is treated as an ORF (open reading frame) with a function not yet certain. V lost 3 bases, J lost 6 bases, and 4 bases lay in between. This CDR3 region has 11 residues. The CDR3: CASSSCNEQFF. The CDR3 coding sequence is TGTGCCAGCAGCTCATGCAATGAGCAGTTCTTC.

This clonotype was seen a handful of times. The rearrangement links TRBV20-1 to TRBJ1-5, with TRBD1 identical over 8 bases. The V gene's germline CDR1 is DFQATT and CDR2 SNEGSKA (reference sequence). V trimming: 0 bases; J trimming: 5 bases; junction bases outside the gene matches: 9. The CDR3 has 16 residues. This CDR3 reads CSARDQTGAAYQPQHF. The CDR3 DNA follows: TGCAGTGCTAGAGACCAGACAGGGGCCGCTTATCAGCCCCAGCATTTT.

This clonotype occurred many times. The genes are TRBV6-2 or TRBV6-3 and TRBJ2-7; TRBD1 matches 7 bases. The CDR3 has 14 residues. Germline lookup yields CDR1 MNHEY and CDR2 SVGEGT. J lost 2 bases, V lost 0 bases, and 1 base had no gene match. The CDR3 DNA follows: TGTGCCAGCAGTTACTCGAGGGGGCCCTACGAGCAGTACTTC. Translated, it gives CASSYSRGPYEQYF.